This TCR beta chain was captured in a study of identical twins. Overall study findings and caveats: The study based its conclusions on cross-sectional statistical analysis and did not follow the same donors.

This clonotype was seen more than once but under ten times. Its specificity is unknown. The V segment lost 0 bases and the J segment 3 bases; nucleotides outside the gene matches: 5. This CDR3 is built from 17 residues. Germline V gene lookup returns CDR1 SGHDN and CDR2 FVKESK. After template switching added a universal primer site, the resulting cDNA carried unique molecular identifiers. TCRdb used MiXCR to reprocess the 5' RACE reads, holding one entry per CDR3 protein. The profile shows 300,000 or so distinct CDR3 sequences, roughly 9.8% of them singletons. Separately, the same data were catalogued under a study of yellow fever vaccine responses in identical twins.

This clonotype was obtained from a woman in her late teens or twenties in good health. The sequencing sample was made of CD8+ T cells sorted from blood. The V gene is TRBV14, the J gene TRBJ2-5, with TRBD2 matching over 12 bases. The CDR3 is CASSQDKRLAGEETQYF. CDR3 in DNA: TGTGCCAGCAGCCAAGATAAACGACTAGCGGGAGAAGAGACCCAGTACTTC.